The present entry profiles one TCR beta chain with its context. Its target antigen remains unknown. No per-base quality is available; no much larger clone lies one base away. V and J lose 3 bases and 1 base, and a span of 13 bases separates them. CDR1 and CDR2, per the germline V gene, are SNHLY and FYNNEI. Reading from cysteine to phenylalanine, the CDR3 counts 15 amino acids. CDR3 DNA only is kept here, 45 bases in frame from base 1. This entry comes from a study of T-cell reconstitution after alpha-beta-depleted transplantation in children (dated by TCRdb to about 2016). Regarding the research as a whole: The study quantitatively tracked T-cell immune reconstitution after TCRalphabeta/CD19-depleted allogeneic hematopoietic cell transplantation in children using TCR repertoire profiling.

The investigation overall reported the following: In some patients, high TCRbeta diversity at day 60 was attributed to recipient T cells and intrathymic progenitors that had survived conditioning. The apparently early alphabetaT-cell count recovery about two months after transplant was reportedly dependent on only several hundred rapidly expanded clones derived from non-depleted graft cells. Over the following months the frequencies of hyperexpanded clones went down, and after one year T-cell counts and TCRbeta diversity were mostly credited to newly produced T cells.

Per the publication, the treatment or condition label means: allogeneic hematopoietic cell transplantation with graft depleted of TCRalphabeta T cells and CD19 B cells. Transplant recipients were children who received TCRalphabeta/CD19-depleted allogeneic hematopoietic cell grafts. To prepare the library, PCR was applied. The sequencing machine was an Illumina HiSeq 2500. TCR library preparation used molecular barcoding, with unique molecular identifiers applied to normalize quantification of the TCRbeta repertoire. TCRdb's own reprocessing of the public reads used fastp at Q25 and MiXCR and kept productive beta chains. Every entry covers one CDR3 protein and lists the most common genes and DNA from its rows. The sample table shows around 960,000 distinct CDR3 sequences, and about 29% are seen once. The ten largest clones capture approximately 30% of the sample.

The source is a boy under two years old who had a stem cell transplant for SCID, so the T cells may come from the graft donor. The sample here was PBMCs, mostly from graft donor cells, taken 360 days after TCRalphabeta/CD19-depleted stem cell transplant. The chain uses TRBV2 and TRBJ2-7; a tentative D match to TRBD1 spans 6 bases. The CDR3: CASSEIPDRSYEQYF. The DNA sequence reads TGTGCCAGCAGTGAGATTCCCGACAGGTCCTACGAGCAGTACTTC.